This T cell receptor beta chain was captured by sequencing in a study of Graves' ophthalmopathy and Graves' hyperthyroidism. General observations from the study: The authors also found most expanded thyroid clonotypes above 0.001 frequency in blood. An approximately 80% specificity and 87.88% sensitivity were achieved by a 13-signature model that separated ophthalmopathy from stable hyperthyroidism.

For repertoire sequencing, the TCR beta CDR3 regions were amplified from RNA transcripts. HTBI primers primed a first-round RT-PCR, and a second-round multiplex PCR followed. TCRdb re-called the multiplex PCR reads through MiXCR, storing one row per CDR3 protein. The sample lists hundreds of thousands of distinct CDR3 sequences, about 44% occurring once. CDR1 and CDR2 (germline): SEHNR, FQNEAQ (reference sequence). The CDR3 loop spans 14 amino acids. V was clipped by 5 bases and J by 6 bases; unmatched bases: 6. A remark on this clonotype: Its target is not known.

This TCR was sampled from an adult man with Graves' ophthalmopathy. The source material was peripheral blood. The V and J genes are TRBV7-9 and TRBJ1-1; 10 positions agree with TRBD1. CDR3 in DNA: TGTGCCAGCAGCCCCGGGACAGGGGAGGCTGAAGCTTTCTTT. Its protein is CASSPGTGEAEAFF.